This T cell receptor (beta chain) was documented in a study of cytomegalovirus exposure and HLA in healthy donors. Study at large: The 100 to 150 validation repertoires and the approximately 690 first-cohort repertoires shared a platform, a later analysis reported. Regarding the study as a whole: Under in vitro conditions, three CMV-associated chains were confirmed as specific for CMV antigens.

The study drew the donors from its approximately 110-subject validation cohort, separate from the approximately 690-subject first cohort. Germline V CDR1 and CDR2: MDHEN, SYDVKM. The CDR3 sequence is 13 residues long. The trim removed 10 bases at V and 3 bases at J, leaving 5 bases unmatched. As for this clone: Its matching antigen is unknown.

Measured with immunoSEQ multiplex PCR; TCRdb has only the in-frame clones, and not every one. The table lists fewer than 200,000 clones, around 85% of them singletons, with about a sixth in the top ten. This sequence was found in a man between 18 and 29 years old in good health and CMV-seropositive. The J gene is TRBJ1-4, the V gene TRBV28; TRBD1 matches at 7 bases. The specimen sequenced was PBMCs. CDR3: CATQTGSNEKLFF. CDR3 in DNA: TGTGCCACGCAGACAGGGTCTAATGAAAAACTGTTTTTT.